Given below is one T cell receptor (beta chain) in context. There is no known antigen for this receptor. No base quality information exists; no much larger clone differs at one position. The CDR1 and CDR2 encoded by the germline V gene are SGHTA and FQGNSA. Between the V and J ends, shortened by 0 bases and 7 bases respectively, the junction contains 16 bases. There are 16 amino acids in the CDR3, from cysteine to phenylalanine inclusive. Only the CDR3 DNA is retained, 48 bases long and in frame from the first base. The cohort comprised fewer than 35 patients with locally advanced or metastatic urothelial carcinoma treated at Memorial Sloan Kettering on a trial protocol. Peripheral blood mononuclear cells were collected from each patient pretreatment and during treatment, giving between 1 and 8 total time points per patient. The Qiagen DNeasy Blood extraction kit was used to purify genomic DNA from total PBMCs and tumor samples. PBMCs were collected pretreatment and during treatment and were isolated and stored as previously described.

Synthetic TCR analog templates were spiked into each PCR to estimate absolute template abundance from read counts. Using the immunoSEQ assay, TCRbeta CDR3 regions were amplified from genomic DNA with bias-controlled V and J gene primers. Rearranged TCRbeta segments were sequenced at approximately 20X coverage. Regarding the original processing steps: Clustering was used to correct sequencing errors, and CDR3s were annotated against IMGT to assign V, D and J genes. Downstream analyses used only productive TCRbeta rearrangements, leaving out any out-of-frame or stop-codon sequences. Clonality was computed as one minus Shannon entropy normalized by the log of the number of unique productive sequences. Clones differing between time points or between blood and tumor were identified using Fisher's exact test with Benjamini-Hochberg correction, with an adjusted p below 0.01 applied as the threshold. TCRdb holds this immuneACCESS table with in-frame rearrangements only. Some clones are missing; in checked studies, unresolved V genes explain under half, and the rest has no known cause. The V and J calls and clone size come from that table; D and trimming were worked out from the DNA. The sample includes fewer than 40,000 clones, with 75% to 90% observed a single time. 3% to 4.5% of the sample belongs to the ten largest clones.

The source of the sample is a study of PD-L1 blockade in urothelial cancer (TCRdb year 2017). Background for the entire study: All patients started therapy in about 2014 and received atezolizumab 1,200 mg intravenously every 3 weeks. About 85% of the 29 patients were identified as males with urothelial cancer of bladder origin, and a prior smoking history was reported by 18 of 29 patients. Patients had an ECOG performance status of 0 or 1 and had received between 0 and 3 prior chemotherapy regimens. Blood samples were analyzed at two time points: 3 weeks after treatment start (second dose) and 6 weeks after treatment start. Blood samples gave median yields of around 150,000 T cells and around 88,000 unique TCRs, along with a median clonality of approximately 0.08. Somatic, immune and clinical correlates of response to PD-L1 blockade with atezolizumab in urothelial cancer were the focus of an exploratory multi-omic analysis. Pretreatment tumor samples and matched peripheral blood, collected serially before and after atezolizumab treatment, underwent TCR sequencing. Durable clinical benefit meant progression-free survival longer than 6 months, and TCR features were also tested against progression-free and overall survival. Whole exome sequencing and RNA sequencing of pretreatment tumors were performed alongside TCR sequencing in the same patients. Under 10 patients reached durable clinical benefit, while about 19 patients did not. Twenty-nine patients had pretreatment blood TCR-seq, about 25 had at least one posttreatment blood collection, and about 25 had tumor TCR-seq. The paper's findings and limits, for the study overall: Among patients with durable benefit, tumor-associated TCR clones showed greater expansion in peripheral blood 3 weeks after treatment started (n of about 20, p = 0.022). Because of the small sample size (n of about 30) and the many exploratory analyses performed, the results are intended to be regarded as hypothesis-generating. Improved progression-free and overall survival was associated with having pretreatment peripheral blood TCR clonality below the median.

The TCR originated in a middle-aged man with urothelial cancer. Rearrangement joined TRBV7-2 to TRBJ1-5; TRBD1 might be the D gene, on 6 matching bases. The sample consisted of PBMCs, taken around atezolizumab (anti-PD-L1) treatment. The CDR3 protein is CASSLAGGAGRQPQHF. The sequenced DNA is TGTGCCAGCAGCTTAGCTGGGGGGGCAGGCAGGCAGCCCCAGCATTTT.